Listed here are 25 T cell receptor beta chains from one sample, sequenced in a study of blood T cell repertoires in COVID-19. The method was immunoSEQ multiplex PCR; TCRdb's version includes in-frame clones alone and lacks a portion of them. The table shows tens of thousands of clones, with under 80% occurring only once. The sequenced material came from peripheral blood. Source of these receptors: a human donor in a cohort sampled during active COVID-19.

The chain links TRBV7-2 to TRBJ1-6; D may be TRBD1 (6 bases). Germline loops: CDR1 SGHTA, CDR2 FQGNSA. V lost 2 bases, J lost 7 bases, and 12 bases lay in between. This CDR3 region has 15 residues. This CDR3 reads CASSLTLQGNSPLHF. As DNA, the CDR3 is TGTGCCAGCAGCTTAACCCTCCAGGGGAATTCACCCCTCCACTTT.

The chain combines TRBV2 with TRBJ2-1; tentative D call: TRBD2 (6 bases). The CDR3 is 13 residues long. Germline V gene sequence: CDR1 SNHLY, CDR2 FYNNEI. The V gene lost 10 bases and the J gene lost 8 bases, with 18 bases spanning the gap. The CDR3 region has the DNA TGTGCCACCTCCCGGGACGGGGGAGATGAGCAGTTCTTC. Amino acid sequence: CATSRDGGDEQFF.

The DNA of the CDR3 is TGTGCCAGCAGCTTAGGTATCCGGGGCTACACCTTC. This translates into CASSLGIRGYTF. The chain carries TRBV11-2 and TRBJ1-2; the D is unclear. CDR3 length: 12 residues. Trimming took off 1 base at V and 8 bases at J, with 8 bases between the two ends. CDR1 and CDR2 (germline): SGHAT, FQNNGV. Together with reference TRBV11-2 and TRBJ1-2, the CDR3 gives the full variable domain: EAGVAQSPRYKIIEKRQSVAFWCNPISGHATLYWYQQILGQGPKLLIQFQNNGVVDDSQLPKDRFSAERLKGVDSTLKIQPAKLEDSAVYLCASSLGIRGYTFGSGTRLTVV.

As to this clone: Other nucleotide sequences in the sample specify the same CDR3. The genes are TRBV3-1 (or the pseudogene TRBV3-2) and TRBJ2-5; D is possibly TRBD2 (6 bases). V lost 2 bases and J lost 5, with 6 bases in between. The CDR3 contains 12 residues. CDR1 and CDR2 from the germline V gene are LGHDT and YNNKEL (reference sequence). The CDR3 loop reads CASSQRGETQYF. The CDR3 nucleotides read TGTGCCAGCAGCCAACGGGGGGAGACCCAGTACTTC.

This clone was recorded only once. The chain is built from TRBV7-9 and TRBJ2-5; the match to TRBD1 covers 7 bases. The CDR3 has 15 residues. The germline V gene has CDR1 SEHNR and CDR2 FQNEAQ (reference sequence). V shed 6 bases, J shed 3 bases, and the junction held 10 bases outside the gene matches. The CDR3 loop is CASSRDSLREETQYF. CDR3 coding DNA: TGTGCCAGCAGTAGGGACAGCTTACGGGAAGAGACCCAGTACTTC.

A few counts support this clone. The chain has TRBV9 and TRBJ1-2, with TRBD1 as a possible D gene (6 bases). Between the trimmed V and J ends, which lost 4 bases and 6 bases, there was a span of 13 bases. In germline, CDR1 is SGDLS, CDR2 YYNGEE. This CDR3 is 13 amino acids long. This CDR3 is CASSRGQPHGYTF. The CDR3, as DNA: TGTGCCAGCAGCCGAGGACAGCCCCATGGCTACACCTTC.

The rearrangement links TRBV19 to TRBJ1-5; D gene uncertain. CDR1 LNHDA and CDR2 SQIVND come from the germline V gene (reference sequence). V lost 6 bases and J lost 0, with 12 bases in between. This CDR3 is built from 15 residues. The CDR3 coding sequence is TGTGCCAGTAGGCCCGATTGGAGTAGCAATCAGCCCCAGCATTTT. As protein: CASRPDWSSNQPQHF.

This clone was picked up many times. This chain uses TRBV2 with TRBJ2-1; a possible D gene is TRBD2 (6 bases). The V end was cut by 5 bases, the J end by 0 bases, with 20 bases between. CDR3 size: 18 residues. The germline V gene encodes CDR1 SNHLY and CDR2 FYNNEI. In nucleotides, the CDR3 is TGTGCCAGCAGTCCCACCCTTCTAGCGACCAGCTCCTACAATGAGCAGTTCTTC. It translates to CASSPTLLATSSYNEQFF.

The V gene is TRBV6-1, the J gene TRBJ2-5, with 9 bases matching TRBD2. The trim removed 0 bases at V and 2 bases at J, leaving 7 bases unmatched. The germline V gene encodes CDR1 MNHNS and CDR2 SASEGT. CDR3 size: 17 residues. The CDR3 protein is CASSEAGRLAGQETQYF. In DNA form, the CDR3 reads TGTGCCAGCAGTGAAGCTGGGCGGCTAGCGGGGCAAGAGACCCAGTACTTC.

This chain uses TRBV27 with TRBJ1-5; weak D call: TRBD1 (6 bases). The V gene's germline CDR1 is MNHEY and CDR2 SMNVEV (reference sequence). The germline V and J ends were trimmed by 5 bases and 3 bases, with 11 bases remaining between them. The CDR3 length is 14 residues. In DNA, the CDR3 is TGTGCCAGCAGTCGAACAGGGATCAATCAGCCCCAGCATTTT. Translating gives CASSRTGINQPQHF.

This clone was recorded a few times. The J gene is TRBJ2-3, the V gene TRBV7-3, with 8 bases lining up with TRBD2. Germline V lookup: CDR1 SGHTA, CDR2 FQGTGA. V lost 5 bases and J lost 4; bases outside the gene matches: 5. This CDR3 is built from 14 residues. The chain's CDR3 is CASSDGGASDTQYF. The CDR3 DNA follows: TGTGCCAGCAGCGACGGGGGGGCTTCAGATACGCAGTATTTT.

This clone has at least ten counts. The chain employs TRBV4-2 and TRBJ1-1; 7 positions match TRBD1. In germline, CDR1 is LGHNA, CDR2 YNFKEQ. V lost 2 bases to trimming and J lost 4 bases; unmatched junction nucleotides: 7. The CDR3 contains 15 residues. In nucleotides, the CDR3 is TGTGCCAGCAGCCAACCTCCGGGACAGAGCACTGAAGCTTTCTTT. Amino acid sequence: CASSQPPGQSTEAFF.

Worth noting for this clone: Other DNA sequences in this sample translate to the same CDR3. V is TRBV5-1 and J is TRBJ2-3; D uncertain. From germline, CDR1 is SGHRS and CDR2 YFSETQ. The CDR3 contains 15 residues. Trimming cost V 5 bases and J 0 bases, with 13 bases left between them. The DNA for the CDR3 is TGCGCCAGCAGTTCCGCAGGAACTAGCACAGATACGCAGTATTTT. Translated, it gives CASSSAGTSTDTQYF.

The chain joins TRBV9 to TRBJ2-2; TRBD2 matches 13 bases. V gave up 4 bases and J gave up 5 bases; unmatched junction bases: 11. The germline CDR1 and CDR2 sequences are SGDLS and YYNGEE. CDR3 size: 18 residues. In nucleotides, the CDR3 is TGTGCCAGCAGCCGGACTAGCGGGGGCCTAACCGAGACCGGGGAGCTGTTTTTT. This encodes CASSRTSGGLTETGELFF.

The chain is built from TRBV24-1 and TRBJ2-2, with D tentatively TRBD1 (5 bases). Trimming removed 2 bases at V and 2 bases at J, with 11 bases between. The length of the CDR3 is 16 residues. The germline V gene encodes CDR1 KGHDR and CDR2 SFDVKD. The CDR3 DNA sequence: TGTGCCACCAGTGATTCGACCGACAGAAACACCGGGGAGCTGTTTTTT. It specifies CATSDSTDRNTGELFF.

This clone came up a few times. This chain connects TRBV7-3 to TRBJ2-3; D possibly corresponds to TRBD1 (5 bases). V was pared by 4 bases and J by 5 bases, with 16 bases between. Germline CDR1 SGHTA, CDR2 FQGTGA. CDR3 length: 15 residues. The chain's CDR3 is CASSSDGPQGDTQYF. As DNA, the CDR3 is TGTGCCAGCAGCTCGGACGGACCCCAGGGAGATACGCAGTATTTT.

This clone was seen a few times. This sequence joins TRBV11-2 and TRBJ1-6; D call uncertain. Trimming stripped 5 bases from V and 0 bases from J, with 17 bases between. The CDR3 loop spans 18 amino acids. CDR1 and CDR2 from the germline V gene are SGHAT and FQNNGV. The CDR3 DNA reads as TGTGCCAGCAGCCGACGCCCGCCGGGGATCTCCTATAATTCACCCCTCCACTTT. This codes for CASSRRPPGISYNSPLHF. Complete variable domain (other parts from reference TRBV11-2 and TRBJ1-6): EAGVAQSPRYKIIEKRQSVAFWCNPISGHATLYWYQQILGQGPKLLIQFQNNGVVDDSQLPKDRFSAERLKGVDSTLKIQPAKLEDSAVYLCASSRRPPGISYNSPLHFGNGTRLTVT.

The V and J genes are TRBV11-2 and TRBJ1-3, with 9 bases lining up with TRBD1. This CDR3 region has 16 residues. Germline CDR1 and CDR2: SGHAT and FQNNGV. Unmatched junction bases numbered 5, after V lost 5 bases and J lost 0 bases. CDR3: CASSLRDRASGNTIYF. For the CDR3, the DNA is TGTGCCAGCAGCCTCCGGGACAGGGCCTCTGGAAACACCATATATTTT.

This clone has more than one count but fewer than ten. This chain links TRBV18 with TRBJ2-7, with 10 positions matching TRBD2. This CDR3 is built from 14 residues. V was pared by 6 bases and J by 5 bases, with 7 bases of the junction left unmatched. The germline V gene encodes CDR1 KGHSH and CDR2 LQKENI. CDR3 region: CASSHRTSGDEQYF. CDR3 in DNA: TGTGCCAGCTCCCACAGGACTAGCGGCGACGAGCAGTACTTC.

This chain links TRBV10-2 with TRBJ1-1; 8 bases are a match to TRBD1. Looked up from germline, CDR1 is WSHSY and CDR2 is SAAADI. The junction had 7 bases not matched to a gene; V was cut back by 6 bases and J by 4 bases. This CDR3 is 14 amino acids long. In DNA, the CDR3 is TGCGCCAGCAGGGACAGGGTAGGGGTCACTGAAGCTTTCTTT. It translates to CASRDRVGVTEAFF.

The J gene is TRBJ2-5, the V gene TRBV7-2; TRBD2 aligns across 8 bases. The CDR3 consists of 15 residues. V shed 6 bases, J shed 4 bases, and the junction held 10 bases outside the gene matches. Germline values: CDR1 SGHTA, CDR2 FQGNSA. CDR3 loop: CASRVDRGGPETQYF. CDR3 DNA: TGTGCCAGCAGAGTAGATCGGGGGGGGCCAGAGACCCAGTACTTC.

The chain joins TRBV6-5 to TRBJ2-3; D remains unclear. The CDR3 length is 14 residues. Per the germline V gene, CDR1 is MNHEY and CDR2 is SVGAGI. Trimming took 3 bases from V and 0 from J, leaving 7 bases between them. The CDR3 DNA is TGTGCCAGCAGTTATAGTCTGAGCACAGATACGCAGTATTTT. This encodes CASSYSLSTDTQYF.

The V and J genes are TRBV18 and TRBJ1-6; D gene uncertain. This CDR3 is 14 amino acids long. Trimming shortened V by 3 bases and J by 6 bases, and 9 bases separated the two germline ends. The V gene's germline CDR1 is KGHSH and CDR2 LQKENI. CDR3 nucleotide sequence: TGTGCCAGCTCACCTGGGCAGCTTAATTCACCCCTCCACTTT. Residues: CASSPGQLNSPLHF.

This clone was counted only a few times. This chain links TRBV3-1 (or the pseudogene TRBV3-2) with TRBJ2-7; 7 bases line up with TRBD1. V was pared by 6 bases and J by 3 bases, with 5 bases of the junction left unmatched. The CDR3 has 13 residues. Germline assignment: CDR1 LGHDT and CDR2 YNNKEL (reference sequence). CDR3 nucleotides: TGTGCCAGCAGTTTAAGACAGGGCTACGAGCAGTACTTC. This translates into CASSLRQGYEQYF.

CDR3 residues: CASSLGTGNGNTIYF. The CDR3, as DNA: TGTGCCAGCAGCCTTGGGACAGGGAATGGAAACACCATATATTTT. The chain employs TRBV11-3 and TRBJ1-3; TRBD1 matches at 9 bases. The CDR3 is made up of 15 amino acids. Germline-derived CDR1 and CDR2 are SGHNT and YENEEA. The J segment lost 3 bases and the V segment lost 5 bases, leaving 5 bases of the junction unmatched. Drawing the rest from reference TRBV11-3 and TRBJ1-3, the complete variable domain is EAGVVQSPRYKIIEKKQPVAFWCNPISGHNTLYWYLQNLGQGPELLIRYENEEAVDDSQLPKDRFSAERLKGVDSTLKIQPAELGDSAVYLCASSLGTGNGNTIYFGEGSWLTVV.